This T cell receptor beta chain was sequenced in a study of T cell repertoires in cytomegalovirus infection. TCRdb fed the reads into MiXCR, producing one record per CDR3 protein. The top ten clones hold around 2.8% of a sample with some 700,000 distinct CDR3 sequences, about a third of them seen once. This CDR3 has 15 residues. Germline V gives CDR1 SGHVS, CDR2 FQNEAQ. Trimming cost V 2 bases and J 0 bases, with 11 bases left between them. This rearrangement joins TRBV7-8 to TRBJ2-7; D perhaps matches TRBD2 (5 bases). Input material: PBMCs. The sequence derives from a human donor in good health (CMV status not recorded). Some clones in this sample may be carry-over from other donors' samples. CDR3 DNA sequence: TGTGCCAGCAGCTTAAAGGTCGGGATCTCCTACGAGCAGTACTTC. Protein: CASSLKVGISYEQYF.